The sequence of this TCR beta chain was determined in a study of shared clonotypes between healthy human individuals (TCRdb year 2020). A note on the overall study: The cohort comprised a couple of women and three men aged 18 to 49 years. Per donor, three plates each were used for CD4 naive and CD4 memory, two for CD8 naive, and one for CD8 memory. Per donor, leukapheresis produced somewhere between about 0.94 and 9.5 billion PBMCs. Blood TCR repertoires of a handful of healthy adults were deeply sequenced to estimate repertoire size and the extent of clonotype sharing between individuals. Different laboratories and diverse techniques were used to prepare libraries and sequence TCR repertoires, to increase sequencing depth and limit assay-specific biases.

The CDR3, from cysteine to phenylalanine, totals 12 residues. Of the read, only the CDR3 DNA is kept; its 36 bases are in frame from base 1. According to the germline V gene (reference sequence), CDR1 reads MNHEY and CDR2 reads SMNVEV. V drops 5 bases and J drops 2 bases, leaving 6 bases in between. On this clone itself: The clone's antigen remains unknown. No much larger clone exists at a distance of one base, and base qualities are not known.

Study-wide findings and limitations: Pairwise subsampling led to the expectation that sequencing depth would affect the degree of clonotype sharing among donors. About 5% of naive CD4, around 3.5% of naive CD8, roughly 2.4% of memory CD4, and less than 0.45% of memory CD8 clonotypes were shared across several donors. Naive subsets generally had larger estimated clonotype richness than memory subsets. Rarefaction of sorted-subset datasets indicated incomplete sequencing despite the large sequencing depth. Compared with non-shared clonotypes, clonotypes shared by all four sorted-subset donors had higher generation probabilities. Because the study included a small number of donors, the genetic and exposure-history diversity represented was limited. Only blood was sampled, and tissue TCR repertoires likely differ from those in blood.

For the CD8 naive samples, CD45RO-negative cells were positively selected for CCR7, yielding a CD45RA+CCR7+ population from which TemRA cells were excluded. The donors were healthy, HIV-negative adults who had no recently reported acute infections or vaccinations. Every donor was a Caucasian adult living in Nashville, Tennessee, USA. After blood collection by leukapheresis, PBMCs were isolated using Ficoll-Histopaque density gradient centrifugation and then cryopreserved in the vapor phase of liquid nitrogen. Analytical flow cytometry was used to check the purity and quantity of each magnetically sorted T cell population. From each sorted fraction, genomic DNA was isolated and quantified by UV absorbance on a Nanodrop 2000c. Using the deep immunoSEQ assay, TCR CDR3 regions were amplified from genomic DNA by multiplex PCR. Extracted genomic DNA from each cell subset was spread evenly across all wells of several immunoSEQ 96-well plates, with each plate serving as a replicate. For sorted subsets, each replicate PCR was loaded with roughly 190 ng genomic DNA, equivalent to 30,000 or so T cell genomes. Purified libraries were quantified with a Qubit 3.0 fluorometer, sized on a Bioanalyzer 2100, and re-quantified with the KAPA Library Quantification kit. A separate single-read 150-cycle Illumina NextSeq 550 flow cell was used to sequence each immunoSEQ 96-well plate. The original methods were these. The immunoSEQ output contained only junctional sequences without quality scores, so filtering could not match that applied to full-length reads. Sequences were annotated with PyIR, a Python wrapper for IgBLAST v1.9, and V/J genes and CDR3 were assigned using IMGT germline references. Reads were filtered out if the reads had weak V/J assignments (E-value above 1e-6), no CDR3, stop codons, out-of-frame junctions, or ambiguous translated residues. V3J clonotypes were defined as sequences sharing an identical inferred V gene, J gene, and CDR3 amino acid sequence. Percentage overlap between repertoires was computed as shared unique clonotypes divided by the size of the smaller repertoire. Richness of each repertoire was evaluated using RTK rarefaction, the Chao1 estimator, and Recon v2.1 estimates of unobserved clonotypes. OLGA was used to compute generation probabilities for all TCRbeta clonotypes that the gDNA method yielded from a few donors. TCRdb retrieved this table from immuneACCESS and kept in-frame rearrangements only. Not all clones are present; in checked studies, unresolved V genes account for under half, and no reason is known for the remainder. That table is the source of V, J and clone size, and D and trimming were worked out from the DNA. This sample gives approximately 840,000 clones in total; about 96% of them show up just once. The top ten clonotypes cover around 0.21% of the sample.

Input material: naive CD8+ T cells sorted from blood. The cell subset or site label of this sample denotes: CD45RA+CCR7+. This receptor was obtained from a man aged 25-45 years in good health. This chain joins TRBV27 to TRBJ2-5, with no reliable assignment of the D segment. CDR3 reads: CASSTTQETQYF. The sequenced DNA is TGTGCCAGCAGTACAACTCAAGAGACCCAGTACTTC.